Each of the 11 T cell receptor beta chains below was sequenced from the same sample in a study of T cell responses to AZD1222 COVID-19 vaccine. TCRdb's copy holds only in-frame clones and misses some; the assay was immunoSEQ multiplex PCR. This table holds 84,000 or so clones, 75% to 95% found once. The sequencing used peripheral blood, collected 28 days after the second AZD1222 dose. Receptor source: an adult who received the AZD1222 COVID-19 vaccine.

J is TRBJ1-1 and V is TRBV2; no clear D gene. V was pared by 6 bases and J by 7 bases, with 12 bases between. This CDR3 is built from 12 residues. Germline values: CDR1 SNHLY, CDR2 FYNNEI. CDR3 amino acids: CASSQTGVEAFF. The DNA of the CDR3 is TGTGCCAGCAGCCAAACCGGGGTTGAAGCTTTCTTT. Filled out from reference TRBV2 and TRBJ1-1, the complete variable domain reads EPEVTQTPSHQVTQMGQEVILRCVPISNHLYFYWYRQILGQKVEFLVSFYNNEISEKSEIFDDQFSVERPDGSNFTLKIRSTKLEDSAMYFCASSQTGVEAFFGQGTRLTVV.

The rearrangement links TRBV6-2 or TRBV6-3 to TRBJ2-3; no reliable D call. The V end was cut by 0 bases, the J end by 5 bases, with 6 bases between. The CDR3 spans 13 residues. Looked up from germline, CDR1 is MNHEY and CDR2 is SVGEGT. The chain's CDR3 is CASSYSMGDTQYF. Here the CDR3 DNA reads TGTGCCAGCAGTTACTCGATGGGAGATACGCAGTATTTT.

The chain uses TRBV6-5 and TRBJ2-7; D is ambiguous. Germline V gene data show CDR1 as MNHEY and CDR2 as SVGAGI. CDR3 length: 11 residues. V lost 5 bases to trimming and J lost 4 bases, with 6 bases between them. CDR3 sequence reads: CASSTVYEQYF. The CDR3 region has the DNA TGTGCCAGCAGTACTGTGTACGAGCAGTACTTC.

Points on this clone: One end of the junction fails to match germline, which may point to a read error. The chain employs TRBV7-8 and TRBJ1-1; weak D call: TRBD1 (5 bases). The CDR3 contains 15 residues. Germline V gene data show CDR1 as SGHVS and CDR2 as FQNEAQ. In DNA, the CDR3 is TGTGCCAGCAGCCCTGCCCCCGGGGGGAACGCTGAAGCTTTCTTT. Its translation is CASSPAPGGNAEAFF.

This clone came up a few times. The chain couples TRBV7-9 to TRBJ1-2, with a tentative D call TRBD1 (5 bases). The V end lost 1 base, the J end lost 8 bases, and 8 bases lay between the germline ends. The CDR3 is 12 amino acids. Germline CDR1 reads SEHNR; CDR2 reads FQNEAQ (reference sequence). The CDR3 is CASSLVGEGYTF. In DNA form, the CDR3 reads TGTGCCAGCAGCTTAGTGGGGGAAGGCTACACCTTC.

The CDR3 loop reads CASINQGAGTEAFF. CDR3 in DNA: TGTGCCAGCATCAACCAGGGGGCCGGGACTGAAGCTTTCTTT. The gene calls are TRBV6-5 and TRBJ1-1, with 8 bases matching TRBD1. Unmatched junction bases numbered 9, after V lost 7 bases and J lost 5 bases. The CDR3 length is 14 residues. Germline CDR1 MNHEY, CDR2 SVGAGI.

The rearrangement uses TRBV10-3 and TRBJ2-6, with 9 nucleotides matching TRBD1. CDR1 and CDR2 from the germline V gene are ENHRY and SYGVKD. V shed 6 bases, J shed 3 bases, and the junction held 9 bases outside the gene matches. The CDR3 spans 17 residues. The CDR3: CAIRERTGGSGANVLTF. The CDR3 DNA reads as TGTGCCATCAGGGAGAGAACAGGGGGCAGTGGGGCCAACGTCCTGACTTTC.

The V call is TRBV19, the J call TRBJ2-3; TRBD1 aligns across 7 bases. The V gene's germline CDR1 is LNHDA and CDR2 SQIVND (reference sequence). This CDR3 is built from 15 residues. V lost 4 bases, J lost 0 bases, and 4 bases stayed unmatched. The CDR3 reads CASSTDRASTDTQYF. DNA of the CDR3: TGTGCCAGTAGTACCGACAGGGCCAGCACAGATACGCAGTATTTT.

The chain couples TRBV11-3 to TRBJ1-2; D might be TRBD1 (5 bases). The CDR3 runs 13 residues. V gave up 5 bases and J gave up 4 bases, with 11 bases separating them. The germline gives CDR1 SGHNT, CDR2 YENEEA. The CDR3 region is CASSPRGSYGYTF. CDR3 bases: TGTGCCAGCAGCCCAAGGGGCAGCTATGGCTACACCTTC. Combining the CDR3 with reference TRBV11-3 and TRBJ1-2 gives the whole variable domain EAGVVQSPRYKIIEKKQPVAFWCNPISGHNTLYWYLQNLGQGPELLIRYENEEAVDDSQLPKDRFSAERLKGVDSTLKIQPAELGDSAVYLCASSPRGSYGYTFGSGTRLTVV.

The genes are TRBV7-2 and TRBJ1-6; D remains ambiguous. CDR3 length equals 16 residues. V lost 1 base and J lost 5, with 12 bases in between. Germline CDR1 and CDR2: SGHTA and FQGNSA. CDR3 amino acids: CASSLEIGINNSPLHF. The CDR3 DNA sequence: TGTGCCAGCAGCTTAGAAATAGGGATCAATAATTCACCCCTCCACTTT.

J is TRBJ1-1 and V is TRBV29-1, with no clear D. This CDR3 is 12 amino acids long. Trimming removed 6 bases from V and 4 bases from J, with 12 bases in between. Germline lookup yields CDR1 SQVTM and CDR2 ANQGSEA. In DNA, the CDR3 is TGCAGCGTGCACGGTCCGGGCACTGAAGCTTTCTTT. Protein product: CSVHGPGTEAFF.